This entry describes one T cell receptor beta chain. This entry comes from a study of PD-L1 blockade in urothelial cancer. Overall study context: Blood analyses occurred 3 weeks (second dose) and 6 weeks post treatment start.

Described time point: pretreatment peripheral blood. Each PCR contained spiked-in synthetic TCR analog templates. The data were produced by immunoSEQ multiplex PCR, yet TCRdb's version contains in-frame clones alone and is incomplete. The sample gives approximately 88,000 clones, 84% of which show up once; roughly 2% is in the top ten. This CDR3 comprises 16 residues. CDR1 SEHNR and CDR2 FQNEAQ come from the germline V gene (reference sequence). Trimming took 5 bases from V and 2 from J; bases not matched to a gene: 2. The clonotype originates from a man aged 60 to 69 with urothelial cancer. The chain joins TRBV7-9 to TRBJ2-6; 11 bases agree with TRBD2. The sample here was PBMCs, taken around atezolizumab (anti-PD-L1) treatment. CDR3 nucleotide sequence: TGTGCCAGCAGCCGACTAGCGGGAACTGGGGCCAACGTCCTGACTTTC. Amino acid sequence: CASSRLAGTGANVLTF.